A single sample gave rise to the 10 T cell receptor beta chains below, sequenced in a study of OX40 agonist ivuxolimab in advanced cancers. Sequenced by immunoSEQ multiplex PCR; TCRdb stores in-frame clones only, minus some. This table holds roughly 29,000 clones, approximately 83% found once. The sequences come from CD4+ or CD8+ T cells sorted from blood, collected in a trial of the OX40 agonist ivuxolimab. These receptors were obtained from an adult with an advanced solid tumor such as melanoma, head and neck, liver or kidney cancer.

Written as DNA, the CDR3 is TGTGCCAGTAGTATATTTACAGGGGCCACAGATACGCAGTATTTT. Protein: CASSIFTGATDTQYF. The chain uses TRBV19 and TRBJ2-3; TRBD1 matches 7 bases. V was clipped by 2 bases and J by 2 bases; unmatched bases: 4. Germline V lookup: CDR1 LNHDA, CDR2 SQIVND (reference sequence). The CDR3 contains 15 residues. The variable domain in full, with the rest retrieved from reference TRBV19 and TRBJ2-3, is DGGITQSPKYLFRKEGQNVTLSCEQNLNHDAMYWYRQDPGQGLRLIYYSQIVNDFQKGDIAEGYSVSREKKESFPLTVTSAQKNPTAFYLCASSIFTGATDTQYFGPGTRLTVL.

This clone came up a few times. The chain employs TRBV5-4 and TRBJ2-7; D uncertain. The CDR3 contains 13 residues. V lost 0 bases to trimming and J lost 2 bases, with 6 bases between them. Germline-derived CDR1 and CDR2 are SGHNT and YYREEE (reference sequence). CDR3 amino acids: CASSLVETYEQYF. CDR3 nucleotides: TGTGCCAGCAGCTTGGTAGAAACCTACGAGCAGTACTTC.

The CDR3: CASSLALRQTFSYEQYF. The CDR3 nucleotides read TGCGCCAGCAGCTTGGCCTTGAGACAGACTTTCTCCTACGAGCAGTACTTC. The J gene is TRBJ2-7, the V gene TRBV5-1; a weak D match, TRBD1 (5 bases). The CDR3 length is 17 residues. The V end was cut by 0 bases, the J end by 0 bases, with 16 bases between. Per germline, CDR1 SGHRS and CDR2 YFSETQ. Full variable domain (remainder filled in from reference TRBV5-1 and TRBJ2-7): KAGVTQTPRYLIKTRGQQVTLSCSPISGHRSVSWYQQTPGQGLQFLFEYFSETQRNKGNFPGRFSGRQFSNSRSEMNVSTLELGDSALYLCASSLALRQTFSYEQYFGPGTRLTVT.

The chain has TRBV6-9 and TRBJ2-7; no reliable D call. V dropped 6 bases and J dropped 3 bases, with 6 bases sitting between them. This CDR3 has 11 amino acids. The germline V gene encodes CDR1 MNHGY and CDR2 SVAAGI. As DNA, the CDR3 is TGTGCCAGCAGCACAATCTACGAGCAGTACTTC. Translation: CASSTIYEQYF.

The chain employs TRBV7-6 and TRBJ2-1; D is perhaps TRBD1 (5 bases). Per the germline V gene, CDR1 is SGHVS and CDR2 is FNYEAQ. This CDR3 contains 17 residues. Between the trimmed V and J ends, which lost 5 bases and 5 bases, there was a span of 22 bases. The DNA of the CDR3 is TGTGCCAGCAGCCCAGCCAGGGCAACAAAGATAAACAATGAGCAGTTCTTC. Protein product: CASSPARATKINNEQFF.

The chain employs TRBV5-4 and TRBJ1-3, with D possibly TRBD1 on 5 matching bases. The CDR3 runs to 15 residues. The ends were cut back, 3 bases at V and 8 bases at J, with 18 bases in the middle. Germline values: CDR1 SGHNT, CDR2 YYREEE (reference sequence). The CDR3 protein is CASSSRGTPADTIYF. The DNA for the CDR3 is TGTGCCAGCAGCTCCCGGGGCACCCCGGCGGACACCATATATTTT.

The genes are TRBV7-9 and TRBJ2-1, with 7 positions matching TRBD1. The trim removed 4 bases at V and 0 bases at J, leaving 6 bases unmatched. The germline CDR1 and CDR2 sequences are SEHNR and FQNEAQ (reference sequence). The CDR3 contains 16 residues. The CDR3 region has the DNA TGTGCCAGCAGCTCCAACAGGGGCGGCTCCTACAATGAGCAGTTCTTC. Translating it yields CASSSNRGGSYNEQFF.

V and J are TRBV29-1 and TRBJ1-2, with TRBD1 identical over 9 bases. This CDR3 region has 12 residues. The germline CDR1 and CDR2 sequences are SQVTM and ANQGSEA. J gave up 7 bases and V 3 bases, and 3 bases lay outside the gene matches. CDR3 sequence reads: CSVEGQGRGYTF. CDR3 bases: TGCAGCGTTGAGGGACAGGGTCGTGGCTACACCTTC.

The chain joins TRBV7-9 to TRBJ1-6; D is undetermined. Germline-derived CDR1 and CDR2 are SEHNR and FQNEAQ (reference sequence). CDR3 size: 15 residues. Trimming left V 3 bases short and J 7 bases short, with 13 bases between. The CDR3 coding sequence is TGTGCCAGCAGCTTGGGTAGGGAGGTCAATTCACCCCTCCACTTT. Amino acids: CASSLGREVNSPLHF. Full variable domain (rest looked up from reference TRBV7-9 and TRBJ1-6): DTGVSQNPRHKITKRGQNVTFRCDPISEHNRLYWYRQTLGQGPEFLTYFQNEAQLEKSRLLSDRFSAERPKGSFSTLEIQRTEQGDSAMYLCASSLGREVNSPLHFGNGTRLTVT.

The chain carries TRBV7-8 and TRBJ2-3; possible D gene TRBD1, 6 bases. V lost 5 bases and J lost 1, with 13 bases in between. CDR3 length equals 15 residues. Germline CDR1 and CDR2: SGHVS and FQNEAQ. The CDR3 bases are TGTGCCAGCAGCCCCCCAGGGGTGGGCACAGATACGCAGTATTTT. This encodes CASSPPGVGTDTQYF.